What follows are 23 T cell receptor beta chains derived from one specimen sequenced in a study of CD8 T cells in ankylosing spondylitis. Each CDR3 protein is one row after TCRdb ran MiXCR on the 5' RACE reads. Of around 25,000 distinct CDR3 sequences detected, approximately 13% appear once; the ten largest clones hold 35%. Sequencing used blood. The source is a male donor with ankylosing spondylitis or in good health (not recorded which).

This clonotype was observed a few times. This rearrangement joins TRBV20-1 to TRBJ2-7; 10 nucleotides agree with TRBD2. The CDR3 is 15 residues long. V was clipped by 4 bases and J by 0 bases; unmatched bases: 6. Per the germline V gene, CDR1 is DFQATT and CDR2 is SNEGSKA (reference sequence). Written as DNA, the CDR3 is TGCAGTGCTATTTCCGGGACTAGCGCCTCCTACGAGCAGTACTTC. Residues: CSAISGTSASYEQYF.

This clonotype was counted only a few times. The chain is built from TRBV6-2 or TRBV6-3 and TRBJ2-3; D may be TRBD2 (6 bases). The CDR3 is 15 residues long. With 5 bases removed from V and 0 bases from J, the gap between germline ends came to 12 bases. Germline CDR1 reads MNHEY; CDR2 reads SVGEGT. The CDR3 reads CASSISGTSTDTQYF. CDR3 sequence (DNA): TGTGCCAGCAGTATCTCCGGGACTAGCACAGATACGCAGTATTTT.

The chain has TRBV28 and TRBJ2-5; D is unresolved. The CDR3 contains 11 residues. Trimming left V 6 bases short and J 7 bases short, with 9 bases between. From germline, CDR1 is MDHEN and CDR2 SYDVKM. CDR3 residues: CASRTYGTQYF. CDR3 DNA sequence: TGTGCCAGCAGGACCTATGGGACCCAGTACTTC.

The V gene is TRBV29-1, the J gene TRBJ2-7; D ambiguous. V was trimmed by 4 bases and J by 4 bases, leaving 8 bases between them. CDR1 SQVTM and CDR2 ANQGSEA come from the germline V gene. This CDR3 is 11 amino acids long. As DNA, the CDR3 is TGCAGCGTTGCCCTATTATACGAGCAGTACTTC. Residues: CSVALLYEQYF.

The chain has TRBV7-2 and TRBJ1-1; the D is unclear. V lost 0 bases and J 5 bases, leaving 13 bases between the germline ends. The CDR3 is 15 amino acids. Per the germline V gene, CDR1 is SGHTA and CDR2 is FQGNSA. CDR3 in DNA: TGTGCCAGCAGCTTAGCGGGCCGCCTGGAGACTGAAGCTTTCTTT. This gives the protein CASSLAGRLETEAFF.

In this sample, this clonotype turned up many times. The chain combines TRBV10-3 with TRBJ2-3, with 8 bases identical to TRBD1. CDR1 is ENHRY, CDR2 SYGVKD, per germline. The ends lost 2 bases at V and 2 bases at J; junction bases unmatched: 18. The CDR3 contains 20 residues. The CDR3 here is CAISEPGQGAPPGYTDTQYF. In DNA form, the CDR3 reads TGTGCCATCAGTGAGCCTGGACAGGGCGCTCCCCCGGGTTACACAGATACGCAGTATTTT.

Many counts were recorded for this clonotype. This sequence joins TRBV15 and TRBJ2-4; 8 nucleotides match TRBD1. V gave up 5 bases and J gave up 3 bases; unmatched junction bases: 9. The CDR3 covers 16 residues. In germline, CDR1 is LNHNV, CDR2 YYDKDF (reference sequence). For the CDR3, the DNA is TGTGCCACCAGCGAACAGGGGGGCTCAGGCAAAAACATTCAGTACTTC. Translating it yields CATSEQGGSGKNIQYF. Supplemented by reference TRBV15 and TRBJ2-4, the full variable domain reads DAMVIQNPRYQVTQFGKPVTLSCSQTLNHNVMYWYQQKSSQAPKLLFHYYDKDFNNEADTPDNFQSRRPNTSFCFLDIRSPGLGDTAMYLCATSEQGGSGKNIQYFGAGTRLSVL.

In its sample, this clonotype was seen a few times. The chain links TRBV12-3 or TRBV12-4 to TRBJ2-3; TRBD2 aligns across 8 bases. The V gene end was trimmed by 9 bases and the J gene end by 6 bases; junction bases not matched to a gene: 8. This CDR3 comprises 13 residues. CDR3 in DNA: TGTGCCAGGGCTAAACGGGAGGGTGATACGCAGTATTTT. Its protein product is CARAKREGDTQYF.

The J gene is TRBJ2-7, the V gene TRBV29-1, with D perhaps TRBD2 (6 bases). Germline V gene lookup returns CDR1 SQVTM and CDR2 ANQGSEA. V lost 4 bases to trimming and J lost 2 bases, with 15 bases between them. This CDR3 is built from 14 residues. DNA for the CDR3: TGCAGCGTTGGGGGGGACGGGGCCACCTACGAGCAGTACTTC. Its translation: CSVGGDGATYEQYF.

Ten or more counts support this clonotype. This sequence joins TRBV7-3 and TRBJ2-3; D is unclear. Looked up from germline, CDR1 is SGHTA and CDR2 is FQGTGA. The CDR3 covers 13 residues. V was pared by 8 bases and J by 0 bases, with 9 bases between. This CDR3 is CASGHTSTDTQYF. For the CDR3, the DNA is TGTGCCAGCGGTCACACTAGCACAGATACGCAGTATTTT.

V gene TRBV6-2 or TRBV6-3 combines with J gene TRBJ1-1; TRBD1 matches 7 bases. V shed 5 bases and J 1 base; nucleotides not matched to a gene: 1. Germline V gene sequence: CDR1 MNHEY, CDR2 SVGEGT. The CDR3 consists of 13 residues. CDR3 sequence (DNA): TGTGCCAGCAGTAGGACAGGGAACACTGAAGCTTTCTTT. Its translation: CASSRTGNTEAFF.

This clonotype was seen more than once but under ten times. This chain uses TRBV20-1 with TRBJ2-4; 11 bases match TRBD2. Germline V gene lookup returns CDR1 DFQATT and CDR2 SNEGSKA (reference sequence). This CDR3 is built from 16 residues. V lost 6 bases and J lost 0; bases outside the gene matches: 7. The DNA for the CDR3 is TGCAGTGCCCCCGGGACTAGCGGACTAGCCAAAAACATTCAGTACTTC. It codes for CSAPGTSGLAKNIQYF.

This clonotype was detected a few times. The gene calls are TRBV2 and TRBJ1-4; 8 nucleotides match TRBD1. The CDR3 has 14 residues. Trimming at V came to 6 bases and at J to 8 bases, leaving 8 bases not matched to a gene. The V gene's germline CDR1 is SNHLY and CDR2 FYNNEI. This chain's CDR3 is CASSEQGVREKLFF. The DNA for the CDR3 is TGTGCCAGCAGCGAACAGGGGGTCCGGGAAAAACTGTTTTTT.

This clonotype was observed many times. The chain links TRBV29-1 to TRBJ2-3; D remains ambiguous. The germline CDR1 and CDR2 sequences are SQVTM and ANQGSEA. Between the trimmed V and J ends, which lost 8 bases and 6 bases, there was a span of 9 bases. This CDR3 spans 10 amino acids. Here the CDR3 reads CSFVRDTQYF. For the CDR3, the DNA is TGCAGCTTTGTGAGGGATACGCAGTATTTT.

Here the CDR3 reads CASSPPPRLSSGANVLTF. For the CDR3, the DNA is TGTGCCAGCAGTCCTCCTCCCAGGCTAAGCTCTGGGGCCAACGTCCTGACTTTC. This rearrangement joins TRBV28 to TRBJ2-6, with D unresolved. This CDR3 is 18 amino acids long. CDR1 and CDR2 (germline): MDHEN, SYDVKM. V lost 5 bases and J lost 0, with 17 bases in between. The entire variable domain, with the rest obtained from reference TRBV28 and TRBJ2-6, is as follows: DVKVTQSSRYLVKRTGEKVFLECVQDMDHENMFWYRQDPGLGLRLIYFSYDVKMKEKGDIPEGYSVSREKKERFSLILESASTNQTSMYLCASSPPPRLSSGANVLTFGAGSRLTVL.

This clonotype was recorded at least ten times. The genes are TRBV20-1 and TRBJ2-7, with 12 positions matching TRBD1. This CDR3 has 13 amino acids. From germline, CDR1 is DFQATT and CDR2 SNEGSKA (reference sequence). V shed 6 bases, J shed 6 bases, and the junction held 6 bases outside the gene matches. This CDR3 is CSARDRGLSEQYF. DNA for the CDR3: TGCAGTGCAAGGGACAGGGGGCTTTCCGAGCAGTACTTC.

This clonotype was detected ten times or more. The chain joins TRBV12-3 or TRBV12-4 to TRBJ2-7, with 12 bases fitting TRBD2. The CDR3 extends over 16 amino acids. The trim removed 1 base at V and 5 bases at J, leaving 6 bases unmatched. The DNA for the CDR3 is TGTGCCAGCAGTTTAGTCCTAGCGGGAGGGCGTAACGAGCAGTACTTC. It yields the protein CASSLVLAGGRNEQYF.

The chain carries TRBV12-3 or TRBV12-4 and TRBJ2-2; D gene ambiguous. Trimming removed 6 bases from V and 5 bases from J, with 13 bases in between. The CDR3 is 14 amino acids. CDR3 protein: CASRPAGETGELFF. CDR3 sequence (DNA): TGTGCCAGCAGACCCGCAGGTGAAACCGGGGAGCTGTTTTTT.

In regard to this clonotype: Lacking the conserved final phenylalanine or tryptophan, this CDR3 likely reflects a read error. The V and J genes are TRBV24-1 and TRBJ1-1; 8 positions match TRBD1. The CDR3 length is 17 residues. J lost 1 base, V lost 0 bases, and 6 bases had no gene match. Germline V gives CDR1 KGHDR, CDR2 SFDVKD. The CDR3 DNA follows: TGTGCCACCAGTGATTTGGGGCTGGACAGGGCGAACACTGAAGCTTTCTCT. Amino acids: CATSDLGLDRANTEAFS.

This clonotype was counted at least ten times. The rearrangement links TRBV20-1 to TRBJ2-5; TRBD2 matches 12 bases. V was clipped by 2 bases and J by 3 bases; unmatched bases: 7. Germline CDR1 and CDR2: DFQATT and SNEGSKA (reference sequence). The CDR3 has 16 residues. The chain's CDR3 is CSARTPGLAGKETQYF. In DNA, the CDR3 is TGCAGTGCTAGAACACCGGGACTAGCGGGCAAAGAGACCCAGTACTTC.

This clonotype was counted many times. The chain joins TRBV5-1 to TRBJ2-7; D may be TRBD1 (5 bases). This CDR3 is built from 13 residues. Germline V gives CDR1 SGHRS, CDR2 YFSETQ. Trimming took 0 bases from V and 3 from J, leaving 7 bases between them. The CDR3 sequence is CASSLAGIYEQYF. The CDR3 DNA is TGCGCCAGCAGCTTGGCAGGGATCTACGAGCAGTACTTC.

This clonotype was seen repeatedly, ten times or more. This chain links TRBV6-5 with TRBJ2-3, with a tentative D call TRBD2 (6 bases). The CDR3 sequence is 14 residues long. Germline CDR1 reads MNHEY; CDR2 reads SVGAGI. Trimming removed 7 bases from V and 0 bases from J, with 11 bases in between. The CDR3 nucleotides read TGTGCCAGCAACCCGGGAGTTAGCACAGATACGCAGTATTTT. As protein: CASNPGVSTDTQYF.

The V gene is TRBV12-3 or TRBV12-4, the J gene TRBJ2-3; D is unclear. The CDR3 sequence is 12 residues long. Trimming pared 8 bases from V and 3 bases from J, leaving 9 bases between. CDR3 DNA sequence: TGTGCCAGCCGCCGATCGACAGATACGCAGTATTTT. This sequence encodes CASRRSTDTQYF.